These 9 T cell receptor beta chains were sequenced from one sample in a study of T-cell memory formation after mild COVID-19 (dated by TCRdb to the early 2020s). The method was 5' RACE. The data were produced on an Illumina NovaSeq 6000. The public reads were run again by TCRdb, first through fastp at Q25 and then through MiXCR, and only productive beta chains were kept. Here each entry gathers all rows of one CDR3 protein and keeps the most common genes and DNA. The sample contains about 430,000 distinct CDR3 sequences, 20% to 25% of them found a single time. Together, the top ten hold 8.8% of the sample. Sample: PBMCs or a T cell subset sorted from them (not recorded which). The receptors shown here come from an adult woman who had mild COVID-19 (a few samples of this study predate the infection). The sample titles of this study are shuffled in the database, so cell type and time point are left out; the donor was told from shared clones.

In its sample, this clonotype was seen a few times. This chain links TRBV5-5 with TRBJ2-3; tentatively, D is TRBD2 (5 bases). The CDR3 covers 15 residues. CDR1 is SGHKS, CDR2 YYEKEE, per germline (reference sequence). The V and J ends lost 6 bases and 3 bases respectively, with 17 bases between them. The CDR3 DNA reads TGTGCCAGCATCCTTGACACCGGAGGTACAGATACGCAGTATTTT. Translation gives CASILDTGGTDTQYF.

At least ten counts were recorded for this clonotype. The chain employs TRBV5-1 and TRBJ2-1; 7 bases are a match to TRBD1. The V gene's germline CDR1 is SGHRS and CDR2 YFSETQ. The CDR3 contains 15 residues. Unmatched junction bases numbered 10, after V lost 3 bases and J lost 7 bases. CDR3 amino acids: CASSSLPGQHNEQFF. The CDR3 DNA reads TGCGCCAGCAGCTCACTTCCGGGACAGCATAATGAGCAGTTCTTC.

There are a few counts of this clonotype. This chain joins TRBV12-3 or TRBV12-4 and TRBJ2-1, with D perhaps given as TRBD1 or TRBD2 (5 bases each). V lost 2 bases, J lost 8 bases, and 13 bases lay in between. The CDR3 totals 14 residues. CDR3 DNA sequence: TGTGCCAGCAGTTTAACGAGAGGGACGGATGAGCAGTTCTTC. It encodes CASSLTRGTDEQFF.

In this sample, this clonotype turned up many times. The J gene is TRBJ2-1, the V gene TRBV7-6; maybe TRBD1 (6 bases). Trimming took off 2 bases at V and 8 bases at J, with 13 bases between the two ends. This CDR3 is 14 amino acids long. Germline V gives CDR1 SGHVS, CDR2 FNYEAQ. In DNA form, the CDR3 reads TGTGCCAGCAGCTTATATCTGGGGGCGGATGAGCAGTTCTTC. It specifies CASSLYLGADEQFF. The variable domain in full, with the rest retrieved from reference TRBV7-6 and TRBJ2-1, is GAGVSQSPRYKVTKRGQDVALRCDPISGHVSLYWYRQALGQGPEFLTYFNYEAQQDKSGLPNDRFSAERPEGSISTLTIQRTEQRDSAMYRCASSLYLGADEQFFGPGTRLTVL.

This chain connects TRBV4-2 to TRBJ2-1; 7 bases are a match to TRBD2. There are 14 residues in the CDR3. Germline CDR1 reads LGHNA; CDR2 reads YNFKEQ. V was pared by 5 bases and J by 6 bases, with 7 bases of the junction left unmatched. The CDR3 protein is CASSGHGGFNEQFF. The CDR3 DNA is TGTGCCAGCAGCGGACACGGGGGGTTCAATGAGCAGTTCTTC.

The CDR3 DNA is TGTGCCACCAGCATATCCCCGGGCCTTCTGAGCAATCAGCCCCAGCATTTT. Translation gives CATSISPGLLSNQPQHF. This sequence joins TRBV15 and TRBJ1-5; no definite D call. There are 17 residues in the CDR3. Trimming shortened V by 4 bases and J by 1 base, and 17 bases separated the two germline ends. From germline, CDR1 is LNHNV and CDR2 YYDKDF (reference sequence). Combining the CDR3 with reference TRBV15 and TRBJ1-5 gives the whole variable domain DAMVIQNPRYQVTQFGKPVTLSCSQTLNHNVMYWYQQKSSQAPKLLFHYYDKDFNNEADTPDNFQSRRPNTSFCFLDIRSPGLGDTAMYLCATSISPGLLSNQPQHFGDGTRLSIL.

This clonotype was recorded at least ten times. The chain has TRBV4-1 and TRBJ1-2; D not resolved. The germline V gene encodes CDR1 MGHRA and CDR2 YSYEKL. The CDR3 totals 15 residues. Trimming shortened V by 0 bases and J by 8 bases, and 16 bases separated the two germline ends. CDR3 nucleotide sequence: TGCGCCAGCAGCCAAGATCTTATCACGGCCACGGGCTACACCTTC. Translation: CASSQDLITATGYTF.

V is TRBV2 and J is TRBJ2-1, with 8 bases that match TRBD2. Germline CDR1 and CDR2: SNHLY and FYNNEI. The CDR3 consists of 15 residues. The ends lost 7 bases at V and 3 bases at J; junction bases unmatched: 8. The DNA for the CDR3 is TGTGCCAGCATCCTAGGGCTAGCGGGCTACAATGAGCAGTTCTTC. This sequence encodes CASILGLAGYNEQFF.

Ten or more counts support this clonotype. CDR3 sequence: CASSLAGIYEQYF. The CDR3 DNA reads as TGTGCCAGCAGCTTAGCCGGGATCTACGAGCAGTACTTC. The rearrangement uses TRBV7-8 and TRBJ2-7; a possible D gene is TRBD2 (5 bases). The V end lost 0 bases, the J end lost 3 bases, and 6 bases lay between the germline ends. The CDR3 totals 13 residues. Germline V gene data show CDR1 as SGHVS and CDR2 as FQNEAQ.